What follows are 23 T cell receptor beta chains derived from one specimen sequenced in a study of radiotherapy plus CTLA-4 blockade in lung cancer. Sequencing used immunoSEQ multiplex PCR; TCRdb keeps in-frame clones, though not all of them. The sample has 75,000 to 100,000 clones, 88% seen once. This sample comprised peripheral blood, obtained from a patient treated with radiotherapy plus ipilimumab. These receptors were obtained from a human donor with non-small cell lung cancer that progressed on radiotherapy plus ipilimumab.

The table lists this clone with a few counts. V usage is TRBV20-1 and J usage is TRBJ2-7; TRBD1 or TRBD2 may be the D gene (5 bases each). V was shortened by 6 bases and J by 4 bases, with 10 bases between the two germline ends. The CDR3 is 11 amino acids. CDR1 and CDR2 from the germline V gene are DFQATT and SNEGSKA (reference sequence). The CDR3, as DNA: TGCAGTGCCGGGGACGGTTACGAGCAGTACTTC. This sequence encodes CSAGDGYEQYF.

This chain links TRBV10-2 with TRBJ2-7, with 7 bases fitting TRBD1. The CDR3 extends over 14 amino acids. Germline CDR1 is WSHSY and CDR2 is SAAADI. The V and J ends lost 6 bases and 5 bases, in that order; junction bases with no gene match: 10. CDR3 sequence reads: CASSAPTGLHEQYF. The CDR3 region has the DNA TGCGCCAGCAGCGCCCCGACAGGGCTCCACGAGCAGTACTTC.

The chain carries TRBV7-2 and TRBJ2-2, with D uncertain. Per germline, CDR1 SGHTA and CDR2 FQGNSA. The CDR3 length is 14 residues. V lost 5 bases and J lost 4, with 11 bases in between. The CDR3 nucleotides read TGTGCCAGCAGCCCGTCGACACTCACCGGGGAGCTGTTTTTT. Residues: CASSPSTLTGELFF.

The chain links TRBV19 to TRBJ2-7; D is perhaps TRBD1 or TRBD2 (5 bases each). Trimming removed 10 bases from V and 5 bases from J, with 21 bases in between. This CDR3 is 14 amino acids long. The V gene's germline CDR1 is LNHDA and CDR2 SQIVND (reference sequence). CDR3 in amino acids: CATSDPSGRDEQYF. As DNA, the CDR3 is TGTGCCACCTCAGACCCGTCGGGGCGCGACGAGCAGTACTTC.

The chain couples TRBV27 to TRBJ2-2; D is ambiguous. Germline loops: CDR1 MNHEY, CDR2 SMNVEV (reference sequence). The germline V and J ends were trimmed by 7 bases and 4 bases, with 13 bases remaining between them. This CDR3 has 14 residues. This CDR3 is CASMVTPGTGELFF. In DNA, the CDR3 is TGTGCCAGCATGGTGACTCCGGGCACCGGGGAGCTGTTTTTT.

V gene TRBV11-3 combines with J gene TRBJ2-5; perhaps TRBD1 as D (5 bases). Near its end, the DNA agrees better with TRBJ2-7, so the J call may be wrong. The CDR3 is 13 residues long. CDR1 and CDR2 (germline): SGHNT, YENEEA. CDR3: CASSLPGYVEQYF. CDR3 DNA: TGTGCCAGCAGCTTACCAGGGTACGTCGAGCAGTACTTC.

This CDR3 is CASSEGGKNEQFF. In DNA form, the CDR3 reads TGTGCCAGCAGTGAAGGAGGGAAGAATGAGCAGTTCTTC. V is TRBV2 and J is TRBJ2-1; D is possibly TRBD2 (5 bases). This CDR3 comprises 13 residues. V gave up 1 base and J gave up 7 bases, with 8 bases separating them. Germline V gives CDR1 SNHLY, CDR2 FYNNEI. The full variable domain, its missing parts supplied by reference TRBV2 and TRBJ2-1, is EPEVTQTPSHQVTQMGQEVILRCVPISNHLYFYWYRQILGQKVEFLVSFYNNEISEKSEIFDDQFSVERPDGSNFTLKIRSTKLEDSAMYFCASSEGGKNEQFFGPGTRLTVL.

The count of this clone is one. The rearrangement uses TRBV18 and TRBJ2-7, with 10 nucleotides matching TRBD2. The V gene's germline CDR1 is KGHSH and CDR2 LQKENI. The CDR3 runs to 14 residues. V lost 6 bases, J lost 2 bases, and 4 bases stayed unmatched. The CDR3 loop is CASSVLAGAYEQYF. CDR3 nucleotides: TGTGCCAGCTCCGTTCTAGCGGGAGCCTACGAGCAGTACTTC.

The V and J genes are TRBV2 and TRBJ2-7; TRBD2 agrees at 7 bases. This CDR3 comprises 16 residues. Germline V gives CDR1 SNHLY, CDR2 FYNNEI. V trimming: 0 bases; J trimming: 4 bases; junction bases outside the gene matches: 9. The CDR3 coding sequence is TGTGCCAGCAGTGAAGCGGGGGGGACCAAAAAATACGAGCAGTACTTC. It specifies CASSEAGGTKKYEQYF. The variable domain in full, completed from reference TRBV2 and TRBJ2-7, reads EPEVTQTPSHQVTQMGQEVILRCVPISNHLYFYWYRQILGQKVEFLVSFYNNEISEKSEIFDDQFSVERPDGSNFTLKIRSTKLEDSAMYFCASSEAGGTKKYEQYFGPGTRLTVT.

This chain connects TRBV7-2 to TRBJ2-1; 11 bases align to TRBD2. Per germline, CDR1 SGHTA and CDR2 FQGNSA. Unmatched junction bases numbered 6, after V lost 0 bases and J lost 8 bases. The CDR3 totals 16 residues. The DNA for the CDR3 is TGTGCCAGCAGCTTAGCTTCGGGACTAGCGGCCTATGAGCAGTTCTTC. The encoded protein is CASSLASGLAAYEQFF.

As regards this clone: Within the sample, other DNA sequences also encode this same CDR3. The chain is built from TRBV5-1 and TRBJ2-3; 12 positions agree with TRBD2. Looked up from germline, CDR1 is SGHRS and CDR2 is YFSETQ. The CDR3 has 16 residues. After removal of 0 bases from V and 1 base from J, the junction contained 0 bases not matched to a gene. CDR3 sequence: CASSLGLAGGTDTQYF. For the CDR3, the DNA is TGCGCCAGCAGCTTGGGACTAGCGGGAGGCACAGATACGCAGTATTTT.

The chain carries TRBV2 and TRBJ2-1; D remains ambiguous. V lost 9 bases to trimming and J lost 10 bases, with 19 bases between them. This CDR3 comprises 13 residues. Germline values: CDR1 SNHLY, CDR2 FYNNEI. CDR3 in DNA: TGTGCCAGTAGTCCTGATAGCCGCTGGGAGCAGTTCTTC. Its protein is CASSPDSRWEQFF.

The CDR3 protein is CASSFAGVVETQYF. The DNA of the CDR3 is TGTGCCAGCAGCTTTGCGGGAGTAGTGGAGACCCAGTACTTC. The V call is TRBV5-4, the J call TRBJ2-5; 7 bases line up with TRBD2. Trimming cost V 2 bases and J 5 bases; bases outside gene matches: 6. The CDR3 extends over 14 amino acids. Germline values: CDR1 SGHNT, CDR2 YYREEE (reference sequence). Full variable domain (outside the CDR3, taken from reference TRBV5-4 and TRBJ2-5): ETGVTQSPTHLIKTRGQQVTLRCSSQSGHNTVSWYQQALGQGPQFIFQYYREEENGRGNFPPRFSGLQFPNYSSELNVNALELDDSALYLCASSFAGVVETQYFGPGTRLLVL.

CDR3 coding DNA: TGTGCCAGCAGCGGGCCCCGCCGGGTCAGCTCCTACAATGAGCAGTTCTTC. It yields the protein CASSGPRRVSSYNEQFF. The chain has TRBV9 and TRBJ2-1; D unclear. The V gene's germline CDR1 is SGDLS and CDR2 YYNGEE. The CDR3 has 17 residues. V lost 3 bases, J lost 0 bases, and 16 bases lay in between.

The chain recombines TRBV14 with TRBJ2-1; 9 bases are shared with TRBD1. Looked up from germline, CDR1 is SGHDN and CDR2 is FVKESK. V shed 8 bases, J shed 6 bases, and the junction held 5 bases outside the gene matches. The CDR3 loop spans 13 amino acids. The CDR3 reads CASVGTGFNEQFF. As DNA, the CDR3 is TGTGCCAGCGTGGGGACAGGGTTCAATGAGCAGTTCTTC.

This clone was recorded only once. The chain couples TRBV30 to TRBJ2-3; a weak D match, TRBD2 (5 bases). Germline CDR1 is GTSNPN and CDR2 is SVGIG (reference sequence). The CDR3 has 11 amino acids. V was pared by 4 bases and J by 4 bases, with 6 bases between. DNA for the CDR3: TGTGCCTGGAAGGAGGCAGATACGCAGTATTTT. This encodes CAWKEADTQYF.

This chain joins TRBV5-1 and TRBJ2-2, with D possibly matching TRBD1 (5 bases). V lost 0 bases, J lost 0 bases, and 12 bases lay in between. CDR1 is SGHRS and CDR2 is YFSETQ in the germline V gene. The CDR3 contains 17 residues. This CDR3 reads CASSLVTGPANTGELFF. CDR3 nucleotide sequence: TGCGCCAGCAGCTTGGTTACAGGTCCAGCGAACACCGGGGAGCTGTTTTTT.

The genes are TRBV7-9 and TRBJ2-3; D perhaps matches TRBD2 (6 bases). The CDR3 runs to 18 residues. Germline CDR1 reads SEHNR; CDR2 reads FQNEAQ (reference sequence). V shed 2 bases and J shed 5 bases, with 23 bases lying between them. The CDR3 DNA is TGTGCCAGCAGCTTAAGAGGCCGGGGACTGAGATCGGGAGATACGCAGTATTTT. Its protein is CASSLRGRGLRSGDTQYF.

There are a few counts of this clone. The junction shows a germline mismatch at one end, possibly a read error. This sequence joins TRBV5-6 and TRBJ2-1; D may be TRBD1 or TRBD2 (5 bases each). The length of the CDR3 is 11 residues. CDR1 and CDR2 (germline): SGHDT, YYEEEE. The CDR3 DNA is TGTGCCAGCAGTTTCGGGACGAGGGCTCTCTTC. Translation: CASSFGTRALF. The full variable domain, its missing parts supplied by reference TRBV5-6 and TRBJ2-1, is DAGVTQSPTHLIKTRGQQVTLRCSPKSGHDTVSWYQQALGQGPQFIFQYYEEEERQRGNFPDRFSGHQFPNYSSELNVNALLLGDSALYLCASSFGTRALFGPGTRLTVL.

The rearrangement joins TRBV6-5 to TRBJ2-7; 12 bases fit TRBD1. The V gene's germline CDR1 is MNHEY and CDR2 SVGAGI. V was pared by 2 bases and J by 6 bases, with 5 bases of the junction left unmatched. There are 15 residues in the CDR3. The CDR3 loop is CASSYTGQGAGEQYF. The CDR3 DNA follows: TGTGCCAGCAGTTACACGGGACAGGGGGCAGGCGAGCAGTACTTC.

The sample holds one count of this clone. The gene calls are TRBV29-1 and TRBJ2-5, with D perhaps matching TRBD1 (7 bases). There are 13 residues in the CDR3. With 6 bases removed from V and 5 bases from J, the gap between germline ends came to 16 bases. The V gene's germline CDR1 is SQVTM and CDR2 ANQGSEA. The CDR3 DNA follows: TGCAGCGTGGGCGGGACAGTAGGGGAGACCCAGTACTTC. This sequence encodes CSVGGTVGETQYF.

The V gene is TRBV10-2, the J gene TRBJ2-1; 9 nucleotides match TRBD2. The germline gives CDR1 WSHSY, CDR2 SAAADI. Trimming at V came to 10 bases and at J to 7 bases, leaving 11 bases not matched to a gene. This CDR3 is 14 amino acids long. The CDR3: CAITREGLGNEQFF. CDR3 in DNA: TGCGCCATTACGCGGGAGGGCCTAGGAAATGAGCAGTTCTTC.

This rearrangement joins TRBV30 to TRBJ2-7; D is unclear. The CDR3 totals 14 residues. Germline CDR1 and CDR2: GTSNPN and SVGIG (reference sequence). V lost 2 bases to trimming and J lost 3 bases, with 14 bases between them. The CDR3 DNA reads as TGTGCCTGGAGTCGTCTCCCTAGTTACTACGAGCAGTACTTC. Its translation: CAWSRLPSYYEQYF.